One sample yielded the 3 T cell receptor beta chains listed below, sequenced in a study of beta chain features in type 1 diabetes. The entirety of the isolated RNA underwent reverse transcription, so expressed TCRB transcripts were sequenced. The repertoire was sequenced with immunoSEQ multiplex PCR; TCRdb's copy has only in-frame clones and lacks some. There are approximately 330,000 clones in the sample; 8% to 13% occur only once, and under 0.02% lies in the top ten. Specimen: naive CD4+ T cells from blood. These receptors all stem from a woman aged 30 to 39 in good health.

There are a few counts of this clone. CDR3 in amino acids: CASSLVLGNTEAFF. CDR3 DNA sequence: TGTGCCAGCTCACTCGTGCTCGGGAACACTGAAGCTTTCTTT. The rearrangement links TRBV18 to TRBJ1-1, with unresolved D. The CDR3 contains 14 residues. V dropped 4 bases and J dropped 1 base, with 10 bases sitting between them. Germline CDR1 reads KGHSH; CDR2 reads LQKENI.

The rearrangement joins TRBV25-1 to TRBJ2-2; TRBD1 agrees at 9 bases. Per the germline V gene, CDR1 is MGHDK and CDR2 is SYGVNS. After removal of 6 bases from V and 6 bases from J, the junction contained 5 bases not matched to a gene. CDR3 length: 14 amino acids. This CDR3 is CASRARQGAGELFF. In DNA form, the CDR3 reads TGTGCCAGCAGAGCCAGACAGGGGGCCGGGGAGCTGTTTTTT. The entire variable domain, with the rest obtained from reference TRBV25-1 and TRBJ2-2, is as follows: EADIYQTPRYLVIGTGKKITLECSQTMGHDKMYWYQQDPGMELHLIHYSYGVNSTEKGDLSSESTVSRIRTEHFPLTLESARPSHTSQYLCASRARQGAGELFFGEGSRLTVL.

The chain joins TRBV6-5 to TRBJ2-2, with D maybe TRBD1 (6 bases). V was shortened by 6 bases and J by 1 base, with 12 bases between the two germline ends. Germline loops: CDR1 MNHEY, CDR2 SVGAGI. The CDR3 sequence is 15 residues long. The CDR3 bases are TGTGCCAGCAGACCGTCGACAGGGAACACCGGGGAGCTGTTTTTT. As protein: CASRPSTGNTGELFF.